The present entry profiles one TCR beta chain with its context. The antigen is unknown. CD45RO-negative CD8 cells positively selected for CCR7 made up the naive population, which excluded terminally differentiated effector memory CD45RA+ cells. The record originates from a study of shared clonotypes between healthy human individuals. Study in general: A couple of female and three male donors aged 18 to 49 were enrolled.

Whole-study findings and limits: Generation probability values for non-shared clonotypes were lower than those for clonotypes shared by all four donors.

Original analysis: Junction-only sequences without quality scores were provided by ImmunoSEQ, so filtering was different. The assay was immunoSEQ multiplex PCR, and TCRdb's table has in-frame clones only and misses some. V and J calls and clone size are given by that table; D and trimming were obtained from the DNA. Of about 1,900,000 clones listed, over 85% are singletons. The material sequenced was naive CD8+ T cells sorted from blood. The sequence derives from a young man in good health.

CDR3 coding DNA: TGTGCCAGCGGACAGGGGGGGCACGATACGCAGTATTTT. Translated: CASGQGGHDTQYF. V is TRBV28 and J is TRBJ2-3, with 10 bases that match TRBD1. The CDR3 consists of 13 residues. Germline loops: CDR1 MDHEN, CDR2 SYDVKM. With V trimmed by 8 bases and J by 6 bases, 5 bases remained unmatched.